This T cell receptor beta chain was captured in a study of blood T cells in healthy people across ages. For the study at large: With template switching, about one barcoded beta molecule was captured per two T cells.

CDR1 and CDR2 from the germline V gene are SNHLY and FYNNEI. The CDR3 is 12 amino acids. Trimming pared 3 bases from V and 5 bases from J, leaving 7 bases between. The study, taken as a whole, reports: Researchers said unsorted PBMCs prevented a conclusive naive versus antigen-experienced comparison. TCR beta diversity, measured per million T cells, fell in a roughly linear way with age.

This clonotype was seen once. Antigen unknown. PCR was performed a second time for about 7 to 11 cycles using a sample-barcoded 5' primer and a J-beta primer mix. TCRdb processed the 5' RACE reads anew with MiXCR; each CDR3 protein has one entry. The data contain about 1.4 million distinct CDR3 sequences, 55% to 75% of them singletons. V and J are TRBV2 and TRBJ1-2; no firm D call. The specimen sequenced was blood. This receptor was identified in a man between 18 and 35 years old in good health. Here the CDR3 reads CASSDGFYGYTF. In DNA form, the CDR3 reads TGTGCCAGCAGTGATGGGTTTTATGGCTACACCTTC.